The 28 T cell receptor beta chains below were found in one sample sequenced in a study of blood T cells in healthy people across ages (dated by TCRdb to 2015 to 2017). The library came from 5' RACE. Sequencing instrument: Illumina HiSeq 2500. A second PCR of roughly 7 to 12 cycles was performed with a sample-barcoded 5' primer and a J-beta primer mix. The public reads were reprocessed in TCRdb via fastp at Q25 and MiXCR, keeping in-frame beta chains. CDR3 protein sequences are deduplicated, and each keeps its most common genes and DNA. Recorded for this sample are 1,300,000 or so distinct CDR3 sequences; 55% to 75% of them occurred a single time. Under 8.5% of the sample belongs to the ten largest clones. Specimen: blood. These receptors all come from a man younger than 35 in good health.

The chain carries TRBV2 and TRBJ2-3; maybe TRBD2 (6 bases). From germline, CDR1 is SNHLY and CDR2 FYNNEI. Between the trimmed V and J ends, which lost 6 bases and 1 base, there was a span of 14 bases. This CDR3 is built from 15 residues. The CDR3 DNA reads TGTGCCAGCAGACCCGGAGGCGGGGGCACAGATACGCAGTATTTT. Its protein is CASRPGGGGTDTQYF. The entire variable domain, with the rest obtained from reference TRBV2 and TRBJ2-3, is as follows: EPEVTQTPSHQVTQMGQEVILRCVPISNHLYFYWYRQILGQKVEFLVSFYNNEISEKSEIFDDQFSVERPDGSNFTLKIRSTKLEDSAMYFCASRPGGGGTDTQYFGPGTRLTVL.

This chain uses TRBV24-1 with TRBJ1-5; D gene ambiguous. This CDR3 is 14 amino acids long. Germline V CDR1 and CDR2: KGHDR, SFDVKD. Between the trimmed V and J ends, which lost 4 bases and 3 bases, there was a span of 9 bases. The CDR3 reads CATSDVTINQPQHF. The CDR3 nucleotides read TGTGCCACCAGTGACGTGACCATCAATCAGCCCCAGCATTTT.

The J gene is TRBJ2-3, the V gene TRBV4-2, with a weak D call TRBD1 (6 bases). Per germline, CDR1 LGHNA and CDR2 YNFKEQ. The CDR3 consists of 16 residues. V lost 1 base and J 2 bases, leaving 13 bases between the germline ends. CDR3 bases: TGTGCCAGCAGCCAAGTTCAAGGGGGATTCACAGATACGCAGTATTTT. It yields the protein CASSQVQGGFTDTQYF.

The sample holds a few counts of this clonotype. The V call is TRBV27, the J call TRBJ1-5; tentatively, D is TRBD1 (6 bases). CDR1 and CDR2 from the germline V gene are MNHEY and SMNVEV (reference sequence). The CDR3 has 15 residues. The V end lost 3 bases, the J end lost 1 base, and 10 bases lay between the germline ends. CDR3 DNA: TGTGCCAGCAGTTTTTGGGGGGCAAGCAATCAGCCCCAGCATTTT. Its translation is CASSFWGASNQPQHF.

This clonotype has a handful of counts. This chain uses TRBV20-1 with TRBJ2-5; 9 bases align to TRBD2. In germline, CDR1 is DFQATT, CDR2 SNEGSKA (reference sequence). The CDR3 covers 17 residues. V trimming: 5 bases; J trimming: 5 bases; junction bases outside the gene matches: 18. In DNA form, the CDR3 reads TGCAGTGCTCCTCGAACCCTTATGACTAGCGGTCGGGAGACCCAGTACTTC. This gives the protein CSAPRTLMTSGRETQYF.

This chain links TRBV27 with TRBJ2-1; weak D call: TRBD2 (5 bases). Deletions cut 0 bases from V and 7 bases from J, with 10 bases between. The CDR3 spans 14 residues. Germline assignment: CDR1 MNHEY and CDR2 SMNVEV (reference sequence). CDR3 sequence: CASSLSREGNEQFF. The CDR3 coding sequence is TGTGCCAGCAGTTTATCCCGGGAAGGTAATGAGCAGTTCTTC.

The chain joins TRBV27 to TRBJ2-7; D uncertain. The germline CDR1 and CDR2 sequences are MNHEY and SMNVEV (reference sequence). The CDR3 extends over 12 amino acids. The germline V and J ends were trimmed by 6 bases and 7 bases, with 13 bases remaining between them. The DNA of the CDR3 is TGTGCCAGCAGGGCCCAATACAATGAGCAGTACTTC. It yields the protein CASRAQYNEQYF.

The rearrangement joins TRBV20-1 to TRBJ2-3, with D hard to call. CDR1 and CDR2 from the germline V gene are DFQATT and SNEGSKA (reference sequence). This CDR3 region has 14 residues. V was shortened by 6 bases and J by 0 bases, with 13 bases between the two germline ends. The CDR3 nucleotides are TGCAGTGCCCCAGCGACGACAAGCACAGATACGCAGTATTTT. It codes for CSAPATTSTDTQYF.

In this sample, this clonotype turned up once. CDR3 protein: CASSESNLDPYSYEQYF. In DNA, the CDR3 is TGCGCCAGCAGTGAGTCTAATCTGGATCCTTACTCCTACGAGCAGTACTTC. V and J are TRBV10-2 and TRBJ2-7; D unresolved. V was trimmed by 0 bases and J by 0 bases, leaving 15 bases between them. The CDR3 has 17 residues. Germline assignment: CDR1 WSHSY and CDR2 SAAADI.

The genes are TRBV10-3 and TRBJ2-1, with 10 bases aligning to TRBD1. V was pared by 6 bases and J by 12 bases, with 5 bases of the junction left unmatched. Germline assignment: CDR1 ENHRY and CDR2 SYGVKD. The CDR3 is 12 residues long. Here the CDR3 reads CAISGTGVGQFF. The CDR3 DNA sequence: TGTGCCATCAGCGGGACAGGGGTTGGGCAGTTCTTC.

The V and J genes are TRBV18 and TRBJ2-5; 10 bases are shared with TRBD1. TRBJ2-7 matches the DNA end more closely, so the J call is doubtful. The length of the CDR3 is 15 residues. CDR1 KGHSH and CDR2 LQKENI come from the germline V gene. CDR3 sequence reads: CASSPNGQGGHEQYF. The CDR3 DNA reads TGTGCCAGCTCACCAAATGGACAGGGGGGCCACGAGCAGTACTTC.

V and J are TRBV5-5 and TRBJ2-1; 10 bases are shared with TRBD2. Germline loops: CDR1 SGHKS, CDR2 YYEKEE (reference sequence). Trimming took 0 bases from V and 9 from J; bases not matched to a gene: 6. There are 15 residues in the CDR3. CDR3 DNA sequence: TGTGCCAGCAGCTTGGTCCTAGCGGGAGCGGTTGAGCAGTTCTTC. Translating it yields CASSLVLAGAVEQFF.

CDR3 nucleotides: TGTGCCAGCAGTCCCGCCCAAGCCTACGAGCAGTACTTC. Its protein is CASSPAQAYEQYF. The rearrangement links TRBV6-6 to TRBJ2-7; D is unresolved. V was pared by 5 bases and J by 2 bases, with 10 bases between. The CDR3 is made up of 13 amino acids. In germline, CDR1 is MNHNY, CDR2 SVGAGI (reference sequence).

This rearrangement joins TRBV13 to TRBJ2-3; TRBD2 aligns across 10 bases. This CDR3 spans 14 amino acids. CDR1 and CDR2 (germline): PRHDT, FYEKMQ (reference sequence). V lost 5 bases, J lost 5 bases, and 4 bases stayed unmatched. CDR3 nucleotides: TGTGCCAGCAGCGTCGAGCGGGGGGGAGATACGCAGTATTTT. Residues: CASSVERGGDTQYF.

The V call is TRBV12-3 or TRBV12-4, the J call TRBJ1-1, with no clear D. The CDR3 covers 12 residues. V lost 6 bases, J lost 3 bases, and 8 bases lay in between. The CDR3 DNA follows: TGTGCCAGCAGGCAGACGGACACTGAAGCTTTCTTT. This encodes CASRQTDTEAFF.

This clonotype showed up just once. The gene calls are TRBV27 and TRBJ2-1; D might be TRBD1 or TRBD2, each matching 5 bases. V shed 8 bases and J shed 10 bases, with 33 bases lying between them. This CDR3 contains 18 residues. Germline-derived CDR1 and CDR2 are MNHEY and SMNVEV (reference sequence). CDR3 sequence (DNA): TGTGCCAGCCGGGGAGTGGGACGATTTGGGCCCCTCAATTACGAGCAGTTCTTC. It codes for CASRGVGRFGPLNYEQFF.

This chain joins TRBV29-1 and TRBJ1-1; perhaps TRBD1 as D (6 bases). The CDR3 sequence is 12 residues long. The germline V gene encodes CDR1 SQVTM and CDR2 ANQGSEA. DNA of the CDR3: TGCAGTCTCGGGACACAAGGCACTGAAGCTTTCTTT. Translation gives CSLGTQGTEAFF.

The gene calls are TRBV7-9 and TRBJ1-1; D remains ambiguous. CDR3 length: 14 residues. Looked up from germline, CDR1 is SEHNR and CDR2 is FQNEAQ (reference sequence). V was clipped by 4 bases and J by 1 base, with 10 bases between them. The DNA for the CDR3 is TGTGCCAGCAGCTCCCTAGGCTCGAACACTGAAGCTTTCTTT. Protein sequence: CASSSLGSNTEAFF.

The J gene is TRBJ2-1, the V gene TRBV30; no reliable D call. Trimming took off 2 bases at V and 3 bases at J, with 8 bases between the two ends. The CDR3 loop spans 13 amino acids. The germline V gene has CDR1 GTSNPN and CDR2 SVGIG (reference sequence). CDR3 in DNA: TGTGCCTGGAGTCCGCGGATCTACAATGAGCAGTTCTTC. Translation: CAWSPRIYNEQFF.

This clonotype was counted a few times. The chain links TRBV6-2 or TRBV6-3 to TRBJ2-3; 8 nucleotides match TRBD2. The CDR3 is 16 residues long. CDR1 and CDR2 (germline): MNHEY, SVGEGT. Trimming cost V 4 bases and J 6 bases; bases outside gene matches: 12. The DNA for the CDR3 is TGTGCCAGCAGTTCCCTTGGTAGCGGGATTTCGGATACGCAGTATTTT. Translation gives CASSSLGSGISDTQYF.

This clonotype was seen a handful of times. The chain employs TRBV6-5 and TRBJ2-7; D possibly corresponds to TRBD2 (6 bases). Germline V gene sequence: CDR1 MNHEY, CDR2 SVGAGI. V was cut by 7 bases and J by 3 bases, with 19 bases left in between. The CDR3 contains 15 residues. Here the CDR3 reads CASIPSSGLHYEQYF. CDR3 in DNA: TGTGCCAGCATTCCCTCGTCGGGACTCCACTACGAGCAGTACTTC.

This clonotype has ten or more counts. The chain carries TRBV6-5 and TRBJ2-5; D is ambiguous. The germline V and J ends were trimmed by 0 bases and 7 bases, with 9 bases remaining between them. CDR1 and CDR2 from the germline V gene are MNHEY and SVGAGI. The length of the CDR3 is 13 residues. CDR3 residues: CASSYSQVGTQYF. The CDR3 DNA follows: TGTGCCAGCAGTTACTCGCAGGTCGGGACCCAGTACTTC.

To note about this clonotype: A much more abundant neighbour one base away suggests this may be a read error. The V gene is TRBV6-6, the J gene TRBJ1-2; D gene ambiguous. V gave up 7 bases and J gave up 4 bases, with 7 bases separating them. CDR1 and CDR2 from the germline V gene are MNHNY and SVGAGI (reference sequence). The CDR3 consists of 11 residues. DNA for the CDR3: TGTGCCAGCAATCAGAGCTATGGCTACACCTTC. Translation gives CASNQSYGYTF.

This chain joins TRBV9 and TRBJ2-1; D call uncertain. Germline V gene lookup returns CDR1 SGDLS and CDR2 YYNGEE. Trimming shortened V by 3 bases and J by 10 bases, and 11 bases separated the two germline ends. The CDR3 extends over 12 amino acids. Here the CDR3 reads CASSADGYEQFF. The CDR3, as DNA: TGTGCCAGCAGCGCGGACGGCTACGAGCAGTTCTTC.

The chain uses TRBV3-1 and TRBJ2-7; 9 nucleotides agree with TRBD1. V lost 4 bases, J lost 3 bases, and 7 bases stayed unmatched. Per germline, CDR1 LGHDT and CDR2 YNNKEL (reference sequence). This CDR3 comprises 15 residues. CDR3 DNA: TGTGCCAGCAGCCTCGGACAGGGGCATCACTACGAGCAGTACTTC. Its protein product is CASSLGQGHHYEQYF.

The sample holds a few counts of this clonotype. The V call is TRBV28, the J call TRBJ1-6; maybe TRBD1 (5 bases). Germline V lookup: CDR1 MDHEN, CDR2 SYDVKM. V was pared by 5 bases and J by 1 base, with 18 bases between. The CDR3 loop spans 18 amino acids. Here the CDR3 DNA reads TGTGCCAGCAGTCTTTCCTCAGGGCTGGGATCCTATAATTCACCCCTCCACTTT. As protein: CASSLSSGLGSYNSPLHF.

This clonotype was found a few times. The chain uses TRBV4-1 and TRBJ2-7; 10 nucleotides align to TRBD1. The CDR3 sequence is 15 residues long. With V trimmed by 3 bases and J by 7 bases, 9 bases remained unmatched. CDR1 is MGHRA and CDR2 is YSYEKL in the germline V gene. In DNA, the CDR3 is TGCGCCAGCAGCCAGGGGGACAGGGGAGTGGGTGAGCAGTACTTC. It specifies CASSQGDRGVGEQYF.

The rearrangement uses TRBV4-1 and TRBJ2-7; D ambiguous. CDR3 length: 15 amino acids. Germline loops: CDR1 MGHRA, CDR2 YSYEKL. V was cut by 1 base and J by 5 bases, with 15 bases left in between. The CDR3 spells CASSQGAHEVDEQYF. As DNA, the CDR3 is TGCGCCAGCAGCCAAGGGGCCCATGAGGTCGACGAGCAGTACTTC.